These 32 T cell receptor beta chains were all obtained from the same sample, sequenced in a study of T cell repertoires in cytomegalovirus infection (dated by TCRdb to about 2019). For sequencing, an Illumina HiSeq 1500 was employed. In TCRdb, the public reads were trimmed at Q25 with fastp and aligned with MiXCR, with productive beta chains retained. CDR3 protein sequences are deduplicated, and each keeps its most common genes and DNA. The sample data list about 250,000 distinct CDR3 sequences, and more than 9% of these were observed just once. The ten top clones hold 1.5% to 2% of the sample. The sample taken for sequencing was PBMCs. The receptor source for this set is a human donor in good health (CMV status not recorded). Some clones in this sample may be carry-over from other donors' samples.

This clonotype was seen repeatedly, ten times or more. The chain links TRBV4-2 to TRBJ2-2, with D perhaps assigned TRBD1 or TRBD2 (6 bases each). The CDR3 extends over 16 amino acids. V shed 0 bases and J shed 1 base, with 9 bases lying between them. Germline loops: CDR1 LGHNA, CDR2 YNFKEQ. CDR3 protein: CASSQEGGGNTGELFF. Written as DNA, the CDR3 is TGTGCCAGCAGCCAAGAAGGGGGAGGGAACACCGGGGAGCTGTTTTTT.

This chain uses TRBV19 with TRBJ1-2; tentative D call: TRBD1 (5 bases). This CDR3 has 14 amino acids. With 6 bases removed from V and 9 bases from J, the gap between germline ends came to 20 bases. Per germline, CDR1 LNHDA and CDR2 SQIVND (reference sequence). The CDR3 DNA follows: TGTGCCAGTAGGACGACCTGGGACCGGTATAGCTACACCTTC. This sequence encodes CASRTTWDRYSYTF.

This clonotype was observed at least ten times. V usage is TRBV12-3 or TRBV12-4 and J usage is TRBJ2-5; D gene uncertain. CDR3 length: 13 residues. Trimming cost V 3 bases and J 6 bases, with 11 bases left between them. Written as DNA, the CDR3 is TGTGCCAGCAGTTTGGTCGCCGGGCAGACCCAGTACTTC. Protein product: CASSLVAGQTQYF.

The sample holds many counts of this clonotype. This chain connects TRBV7-2 to TRBJ1-3, with no clear D. V lost 5 bases to trimming and J lost 4 bases, with 21 bases between them. The V gene's germline CDR1 is SGHTA and CDR2 FQGNSA. The CDR3 is 17 amino acids. The CDR3 sequence is CASSQAPEDLRGNTIYF. The DNA for the CDR3 is TGTGCCAGCAGCCAGGCCCCCGAAGATCTGAGGGGAAACACCATATATTTT.

The sample holds many counts of this clonotype. This chain links TRBV28 with TRBJ1-1, with D perhaps matching TRBD1 (5 bases). Trimming took 5 bases from V and 7 from J, leaving 11 bases between them. This CDR3 spans 12 amino acids. Germline CDR1 MDHEN, CDR2 SYDVKM. The CDR3 sequence: CASSPRRGEAFF. In DNA form, the CDR3 reads TGTGCCAGCAGTCCTAGGAGGGGTGAAGCTTTCTTT.

At least ten counts were recorded for this clonotype. The CDR3 DNA sequence: TGCAGCGTTGGGACGCGTCGGGAGGACACCGGGGAGCTGTTTTTT. Amino acid sequence: CSVGTRREDTGELFF. The chain links TRBV29-1 to TRBJ2-2; 7 positions agree with TRBD2. With V trimmed by 4 bases and J by 3 bases, 8 bases remained unmatched. CDR1 is SQVTM and CDR2 is ANQGSEA in the germline V gene. The CDR3 sequence is 15 residues long.

This clonotype has only a few counts. V and J are TRBV15 and TRBJ2-5; D tentatively fits TRBD1 or TRBD2 (5 bases each). Germline V lookup: CDR1 LNHNV, CDR2 YYDKDF (reference sequence). V lost 1 base and J lost 5, with 8 bases in between. The CDR3 covers 13 residues. The CDR3 spells CATSRVGEETQYF. In DNA, the CDR3 is TGTGCCACCAGCAGAGTAGGGGAGGAGACCCAGTACTTC.

The rearrangement joins TRBV5-1 to TRBJ1-1; no definite D call. Germline loops: CDR1 SGHRS, CDR2 YFSETQ. There are 14 residues in the CDR3. V lost 2 bases, J lost 4 bases, and 12 bases lay in between. CDR3 in amino acids: CASSFGQTSTEAFF. The CDR3 DNA is TGCGCCAGCAGCTTCGGGCAGACAAGCACTGAAGCTTTCTTT. Using reference TRBV5-1 and TRBJ1-1 for the parts outside the CDR3, the full variable domain is KAGVTQTPRYLIKTRGQQVTLSCSPISGHRSVSWYQQTPGQGLQFLFEYFSETQRNKGNFPGRFSGRQFSNSRSEMNVSTLELGDSALYLCASSFGQTSTEAFFGQGTRLTVV.

This clonotype has a count of ten or more. V usage is TRBV7-2 and J usage is TRBJ1-2; 7 positions match TRBD1. Germline V gene lookup returns CDR1 SGHTA and CDR2 FQGNSA. The CDR3 is 14 residues long. With V trimmed by 7 bases and J by 1 base, 6 bases remained unmatched. CDR3 sequence reads: CASIQGTVNYGYTF. CDR3 DNA: TGTGCCAGCATCCAGGGGACAGTTAACTATGGCTACACCTTC. The full variable domain, completed using reference TRBV7-2 and TRBJ1-2, is GAGVSQSPSNKVTEKGKDVELRCDPISGHTALYWYRQSLGQGLEFLIYFQGNSAPDKSGLPSDRFSAERTGGSVSTLTIQRTQQEDSAVYLCASIQGTVNYGYTFGSGTRLTVV.

This clonotype was detected many times. The chain links TRBV28 to TRBJ1-4, with TRBD1 identical over 7 bases. The CDR3 totals 14 residues. Losses at the gene ends were 4 bases for V and 7 bases for J; bases not matched to a gene: 6. CDR1 MDHEN and CDR2 SYDVKM come from the germline V gene. As DNA, the CDR3 is TGTGCCAGCAGTTCACCCGGGACAGCTGAAAAACTGTTTTTT. Its protein product is CASSSPGTAEKLFF.

This clonotype was detected many times. The chain is built from TRBV6-2 or TRBV6-3 and TRBJ2-1; D is perhaps TRBD1 (7 bases). V was clipped by 6 bases and J by 3 bases, with 9 bases between them. This CDR3 is 13 amino acids long. Germline values: CDR1 MNHEY, CDR2 SVGEGT. DNA of the CDR3: TGTGCCAGCAGGCAGGGGGGCTACAATGAGCAGTTCTTC. Protein product: CASRQGGYNEQFF.

This clonotype was seen ten or more times. J is TRBJ1-1 and V is TRBV6-1; TRBD1 matches at 11 bases. Germline V gene sequence: CDR1 MNHNS, CDR2 SASEGT. The trim removed 6 bases at V and 4 bases at J, leaving 7 bases unmatched. The CDR3 is 15 residues long. CDR3 sequence: CASRPSGTGGTEAFF. The CDR3 nucleotides are TGTGCCAGCAGACCCTCCGGGACAGGGGGCACTGAAGCTTTCTTT.

This clonotype was seen more than once but under ten times. The rearrangement links TRBV19 to TRBJ1-5; possible D gene TRBD1, 5 bases. Trimming took off 10 bases at V and 3 bases at J, with 13 bases between the two ends. Germline lookup yields CDR1 LNHDA and CDR2 SQIVND (reference sequence). This CDR3 region has 13 residues. The CDR3 DNA reads TGTGCCATTTCCGACAGCCTCAATCAGCCCCAGCATTTT. Protein: CAISDSLNQPQHF.

This clonotype was found many times. The CDR3 region has the DNA TGTGCCAGCAGCCTAGGTGGCCTCAGGGGCTACGAGCAGTACTTC. Its protein is CASSLGGLRGYEQYF. V gene TRBV7-9 combines with J gene TRBJ2-7; a weak D match, TRBD1 (6 bases). The V end was cut by 5 bases, the J end by 3 bases, with 17 bases between. The CDR3 is made up of 15 amino acids. Germline assignment: CDR1 SEHNR and CDR2 FQNEAQ (reference sequence).

This clonotype was observed many times. The CDR3 DNA is TGTGCCAGCAGCGCAGCAGGGGAGGGTCAGCCCCAGCATTTT. Its translation: CASSAAGEGQPQHF. The chain recombines TRBV5-5 with TRBJ1-5, with D possibly being TRBD1 (6 bases). Trimming stripped 4 bases from V and 6 bases from J, with 14 bases between. Germline CDR1 is SGHKS and CDR2 is YYEKEE (reference sequence). The CDR3 has 14 amino acids. Complete variable domain (other parts from reference TRBV5-5 and TRBJ1-5): DAGVTQSPTHLIKTRGQQVTLRCSPISGHKSVSWYQQVLGQGPQFIFQYYEKEERGRGNFPDRFSARQFPNYSSELNVNALLLGDSALYLCASSAAGEGQPQHFGDGTRLSIL.

This clonotype has ten or more counts. The V gene is TRBV5-6, the J gene TRBJ2-5; 10 bases are a match to TRBD1. The ends lost 5 bases at V and 6 bases at J; junction bases unmatched: 4. Germline values: CDR1 SGHDT, CDR2 YYEEEE. There are 13 residues in the CDR3. The CDR3 DNA follows: TGTGCCAGCAGTTCGGACAGGGGGAAGACCCAGTACTTC. It specifies CASSSDRGKTQYF. The complete variable domain, with remaining parts taken from reference TRBV5-6 and TRBJ2-5, reads DAGVTQSPTHLIKTRGQQVTLRCSPKSGHDTVSWYQQALGQGPQFIFQYYEEEERQRGNFPDRFSGHQFPNYSSELNVNALLLGDSALYLCASSSDRGKTQYFGPGTRLLVL.

The chain has TRBV2 and TRBJ2-2; maybe TRBD1 (5 bases). This CDR3 region has 16 residues. CDR1 SNHLY and CDR2 FYNNEI come from the germline V gene. V lost 1 base to trimming and J lost 4 bases, with 13 bases between them. The CDR3 DNA sequence: TGTGCCAGCAGTGAAGAGGGGTCGGGTTCCACCGGGGAGCTGTTTTTT. It is translated as CASSEEGSGSTGELFF.

Many counts were recorded for this clonotype. The CDR3 coding sequence is TGTGCCAGCAGCCCCGGAGGGAAAGGCGAGCAGTACTTC. This encodes CASSPGGKGEQYF. The chain carries TRBV7-3 and TRBJ2-7; tentative D call: TRBD2 (6 bases). CDR1 and CDR2 from the germline V gene are SGHTA and FQGTGA. The CDR3 has 13 amino acids. The ends were cut back, 5 bases at V and 6 bases at J, with 14 bases in the middle.

In its sample, this clonotype was seen many times. The chain links TRBV4-3 to TRBJ1-1; 10 positions match TRBD1. The CDR3 runs 14 residues. Germline CDR1 LGHNA, CDR2 YSLEER. Unmatched junction bases numbered 3, after V lost 5 bases and J lost 3 bases. Here the CDR3 reads CASSSTGGYTEAFF. The CDR3 nucleotides are TGCGCCAGCAGCTCGACAGGGGGCTACACTGAAGCTTTCTTT.

This clonotype was counted at least ten times. The CDR3 sequence is CASSREVSAEQFF. The CDR3 nucleotides are TGTGCCAGCAGCCGGGAGGTATCAGCTGAGCAGTTCTTC. The chain links TRBV7-7 to TRBJ2-1, with 7 bases lining up with TRBD2. Trimming cost V 5 bases and J 9 bases; bases outside gene matches: 7. Germline V gene data show CDR1 as SSHAT and CDR2 as FNYEAQ (reference sequence). The CDR3 has 13 amino acids.

This clonotype appeared a few times. This chain connects TRBV28 to TRBJ2-2; D might be TRBD1 (5 bases). Per germline, CDR1 MDHEN and CDR2 SYDVKM. The CDR3 is 14 residues long. V dropped 3 bases and J dropped 2 bases, with 7 bases sitting between them. The DNA of the CDR3 is TGTGCCAGCAGTTTTGGGGCAAACACCGGGGAGCTGTTTTTT. Translated, it gives CASSFGANTGELFF. The full variable domain, completed using reference TRBV28 and TRBJ2-2, is DVKVTQSSRYLVKRTGEKVFLECVQDMDHENMFWYRQDPGLGLRLIYFSYDVKMKEKGDIPEGYSVSREKKERFSLILESASTNQTSMYLCASSFGANTGELFFGEGSRLTVL.

This clonotype showed up just a few times. The V call is TRBV5-6, the J call TRBJ2-5; D tentatively reads TRBD1 or TRBD2 (7 bases each). The V gene lost 4 bases and the J gene lost 5 bases, with 21 bases spanning the gap. The CDR3 contains 16 residues. Germline CDR1 SGHDT, CDR2 YYEEEE. Here the CDR3 reads CASSVLQGGGLETQYF. CDR3 nucleotides: TGTGCCAGCAGCGTACTTCAGGGAGGGGGCCTCGAGACCCAGTACTTC.

This clonotype was counted between two and nine times. The chain has TRBV3-1 and TRBJ2-5, with D tentatively TRBD1 (6 bases). V was shortened by 7 bases and J by 1 base, with 19 bases between the two germline ends. This CDR3 has 16 residues. Germline-derived CDR1 and CDR2 are LGHDT and YNNKEL (reference sequence). In DNA, the CDR3 is TGTGCCAGCACCCGGGACACACTTAAAACCCAAGAGACCCAGTACTTC. Its translation is CASTRDTLKTQETQYF.

Many counts were recorded for this clonotype. The chain employs TRBV7-2 and TRBJ1-6; D uncertain. Trimming stripped 2 bases from V and 11 bases from J, with 13 bases between. There are 14 residues in the CDR3. The germline CDR1 and CDR2 sequences are SGHTA and FQGNSA. The CDR3 here is CASSLNSYPTPLHF. The CDR3 nucleotides are TGTGCCAGCAGCTTAAACTCTTACCCCACACCCCTCCACTTT.

This clonotype was seen at least ten times. The chain is built from TRBV7-3 and TRBJ1-3; possible D gene TRBD1, 6 bases. This CDR3 is built from 15 residues. V was pared by 5 bases and J by 2 bases, with 13 bases between. From germline, CDR1 is SGHTA and CDR2 FQGTGA. CDR3 in amino acids: CASSIAAGAGNTIYF. DNA of the CDR3: TGTGCCAGCAGCATAGCCGCAGGGGCTGGAAACACCATATATTTT. The full variable domain, its missing parts supplied by reference TRBV7-3 and TRBJ1-3, is GAGVSQTPSNKVTEKGKYVELRCDPISGHTALYWYRQSLGQGPEFLIYFQGTGAADDSGLPNDRFFAVRPEGSVSTLKIQRTERGDSAVYLCASSIAAGAGNTIYFGEGSWLTVV.

This clonotype was seen many times. The CDR3 region has the DNA TGTGCCAGCAGTGCAACAGGACTCTATGGCTACACCTTC. The encoded protein is CASSATGLYGYTF. V is TRBV25-1 and J is TRBJ1-2, with a possible D match to TRBD1 (5 bases). This CDR3 has 13 residues. CDR1 and CDR2 from the germline V gene are MGHDK and SYGVNS. Trimming left V 4 bases short and J 4 bases short, with 10 bases between.

CDR3 bases: TGCAGTGCTAGTAAGGGGCGGGGGAGCACTGAAGCTTTCTTT. Translated, it gives CSASKGRGSTEAFF. The chain links TRBV20-1 to TRBJ1-1; the D gene is possibly TRBD1 (5 bases). The CDR3 contains 14 residues. CDR1 and CDR2 (germline): DFQATT, SNEGSKA (reference sequence). Trimming took off 3 bases at V and 4 bases at J, with 15 bases between the two ends.

This clonotype was found many times. This chain connects TRBV6-5 to TRBJ2-5; 7 positions match TRBD2. Germline CDR1 is MNHEY and CDR2 is SVGAGI. J gave up 5 bases and V 9 bases, and 9 bases lay outside the gene matches. The CDR3 has 13 residues. CDR3 sequence (DNA): TGTGCCAGTCGATCAAGCGGGGTGGAGACCCAGTACTTC. Amino acids: CASRSSGVETQYF.

The sample holds a few counts of this clonotype. The V gene is TRBV12-5, the J gene TRBJ1-4, with unresolved D. The CDR3 covers 15 residues. Trimming cost V 7 bases and J 3 bases, with 15 bases left between them. CDR1 LGHNT and CDR2 FRNRAP come from the germline V gene. The chain's CDR3 is CASEGEEPSNEKLFF. DNA for the CDR3: TGTGCTAGTGAAGGAGAGGAACCTTCTAATGAAAAACTGTTTTTT.

This clonotype has a handful of counts. This chain uses TRBV11-3 with TRBJ1-2; 7 bases agree with TRBD1. Trimming removed 3 bases from V and 2 bases from J; junction bases left unmatched: 9. The CDR3 spans 16 residues. Germline V gives CDR1 SGHNT, CDR2 YENEEA. This chain's CDR3 is CASSLTRGAQNYGYTF. CDR3 nucleotide sequence: TGTGCCAGCAGCTTGACCAGGGGGGCCCAAAACTATGGCTACACCTTC. Full variable domain (rest looked up from reference TRBV11-3 and TRBJ1-2): EAGVVQSPRYKIIEKKQPVAFWCNPISGHNTLYWYLQNLGQGPELLIRYENEEAVDDSQLPKDRFSAERLKGVDSTLKIQPAELGDSAVYLCASSLTRGAQNYGYTFGSGTRLTVV.

This clonotype has ten or more counts. The rearrangement links TRBV2 to TRBJ2-2, with a tentative D call TRBD1 (6 bases). The germline V and J ends were trimmed by 5 bases and 4 bases, with 8 bases remaining between them. The CDR3 is 13 amino acids. Germline V CDR1 and CDR2: SNHLY, FYNNEI. CDR3 sequence reads: CASSTGFTGELFF. The CDR3 DNA reads TGTGCCAGCAGTACAGGGTTCACCGGGGAGCTGTTTTTT.

This clonotype was recorded many times. This rearrangement joins TRBV7-2 to TRBJ1-5, with D hard to call. The V gene lost 4 bases and the J gene lost 0 bases, with 13 bases spanning the gap. The CDR3 is 16 residues long. Germline V gene sequence: CDR1 SGHTA, CDR2 FQGNSA. The CDR3 reads CASSSGRMHSNQPQHF. The CDR3 bases are TGTGCCAGCAGCTCCGGACGGATGCATAGCAATCAGCCCCAGCATTTT.